The rows below give T cell receptor beta chains drawn from one sample of a study of tumor T cells in aggressive B-cell lymphoma. Profiling relied on immunoSEQ multiplex PCR, and the TCRdb table lists in-frame clones only, not all of them. The repertoire holds about 2,400 clones, with about 80% as singletons. What was sequenced was tumor tissue. The receptor set was obtained from an adult with diffuse large B cell lymphoma. CDR3s include the opening cysteine and the closing phenylalanine or tryptophan. The order of the fields is V gene, D gene, clone size, J gene, CDR3 protein, CDR3 DNA. A D gene is named only where the DNA matches it firmly. Clone size, where shown, is once, few, many, or a class for clones that have expanded.

V: TRBV5-4
D: .
size: once
J: TRBJ1-4
CDR3: CASSSKNSLLVEKLFF
DNA: TGTGCCAGCAGCTCCAAAAACAGCCTCCTCGTTGAAAAACTGTTTTTT

V: TRBV19
D: .
size: .
J: TRBJ2-2
CDR3: CASSTGGGWELFF
DNA: TGTGCCAGTAGTACGGGGGGCGGATGGGAGCTGTTTTTT

V: TRBV4-1
D: .
size: .
J: TRBJ1-4
CDR3: CASSQDEMAGVREKLFF
DNA: TGCGCCAGCAGCCAAGATGAAATGGCAGGCGTAAGGGAAAAACTGTTTTTT

V: TRBV6-5
D: .
size: .
J: TRBJ2-7
CDR3: CASSYSAHIYEQYF
DNA: TGTGCCAGCAGTTACTCTGCGCATATCTACGAGCAGTACTTC

V: TRBV10-2
D: TRBD1
size: .
J: TRBJ2-1
CDR3: CASRGQVREQFF
DNA: TGCGCCAGCAGAGGACAGGTCCGAGAGCAGTTCTTC

V: TRBV21-1
D: .
size: .
J: TRBJ2-2
CDR3: CASTGQGRTGELFF
DNA: TGTGCCAGCACGGGACAGGGGCGTACCGGGGAGCTGTTTTTT

V: TRBV10-1
D: TRBD1
size: few
J: TRBJ2-2
CDR3: CASRGQRNTGELFF
DNA: TGCGCCAGCAGGGGACAGAGGAACACCGGGGAGCTGTTTTTT

V: TRBV7-3
D: .
size: .
J: TRBJ1-1
CDR3: CASSLMQYTEAFF
DNA: TGTGCCAGCAGCTTAATGCAGTACACTGAAGCTTTCTTT

V: TRBV5-6
D: TRBD1
size: .
J: TRBJ1-1
CDR3: CASRNLDRESTEAFF
DNA: TGTGCCAGCAGGAATCTGGACAGGGAGAGCACTGAAGCTTTCTTT

V: TRBV28
D: .
size: .
J: TRBJ2-2
CDR3: CASSLEYSGRASNTGELFF
DNA: TGTGCCAGCAGTTTAGAGTATAGCGGAAGGGCATCGAACACCGGGGAGCTGTTTTTT

V: TRBV4-1
D: .
size: .
J: TRBJ2-1
CDR3: CASSQDEVTQFF
DNA: TGCGCCAGCAGCCAAGATGAGGTGACGCAGTTCTTC

V: TRBV4-2
D: TRBD2
size: .
J: TRBJ2-1
CDR3: CASSQEYGTSAYNEQFF
DNA: TGTGCCAGCAGCCAGGAGTATGGGACTAGCGCCTACAATGAGCAGTTCTTC

V: TRBV4-1
D: .
size: .
J: TRBJ2-3
CDR3: CASSQGDLGGKVDTQYF
DNA: TGCGCCAGCAGCCAAGGGGATTTGGGCGGGAAGGTCGATACGCAGTATTTT

V: TRBV11-2
D: TRBD1
size: .
J: TRBJ1-4
CDR3: CASSPGTGIIEKLFF
DNA: TGTGCCAGCAGCCCCGGGACAGGGATTATTGAAAAACTGTTTTTT

V: TRBV18
D: .
size: .
J: TRBJ1-1
CDR3: CASSLTYRDGTEAFF
DNA: TGTGCCAGCTCACTAACCTACAGGGATGGCACTGAAGCTTTCTTT

V: TRBV27
D: TRBD2
size: few
J: TRBJ2-3
CDR3: CASSFVAGAPDTQYF
DNA: TGTGCCAGCAGTTTTGTGGCGGGAGCCCCAGATACGCAGTATTTT

V: TRBV19
D: .
size: .
J: TRBJ2-7
CDR3: CASSPTAALYEQYF
DNA: TGTGCCAGTAGCCCGACAGCTGCCCTCTACGAGCAGTACTTC

V: TRBV6-1
D: TRBD2
size: .
J: TRBJ2-2
CDR3: CASSETSWTGELFF
DNA: TGTGCCAGCAGTGAGACTAGCTGGACCGGGGAGCTGTTTTTT

V: TRBV5-1
D: TRBD2
size: .
J: TRBJ2-3
CDR3: CASSYRRGGRTTDTQYF
DNA: TGCGCCAGCAGCTATAGACGGGGGGGCCGCACCACAGATACGCAGTATTTT

V: TRBV2
D: TRBD1
size: .
J: TRBJ1-5
CDR3: CASSEGDRVNQPQHF
DNA: TGTGCCAGCAGTGAAGGGGACAGAGTAAATCAGCCCCAGCATTTT

V: TRBV25-1
D: TRBD1
size: .
J: TRBJ1-1
CDR3: CASSDRGQGDSEAFF
DNA: TGTGCCAGCAGTGACCGGGGACAGGGGGACTCTGAAGCTTTCTTT

V: TRBV6-1
D: .
size: .
J: TRBJ1-1
CDR3: CASTRPPEWSTEAFF
DNA: TGTGCCAGCACCCGACCCCCTGAGTGGAGCACTGAAGCTTTCTTT

V: TRBV9
D: .
size: .
J: TRBJ2-2
CDR3: CASSVTRGGELFF
DNA: TGTGCCAGCAGCGTAACAAGGGGCGGGGAGCTGTTTTTT